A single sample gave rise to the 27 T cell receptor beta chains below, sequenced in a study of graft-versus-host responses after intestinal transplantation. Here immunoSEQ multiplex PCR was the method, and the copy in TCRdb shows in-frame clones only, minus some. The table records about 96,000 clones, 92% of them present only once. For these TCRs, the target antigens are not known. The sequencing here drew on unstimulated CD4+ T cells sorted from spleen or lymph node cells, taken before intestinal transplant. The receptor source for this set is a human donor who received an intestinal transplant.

The CDR3 region is CASSGTDYNEQFF. DNA for the CDR3: TGTGCCAGCTCAGGGACAGACTACAATGAGCAGTTCTTC. J is TRBJ2-1 and V is TRBV11-3, with 7 bases identical to TRBD1. The CDR3 sequence is 13 residues long. Germline V gene sequence: CDR1 SGHNT, CDR2 YENEEA. Trimming took 8 bases from V and 3 from J; bases not matched to a gene: 4.

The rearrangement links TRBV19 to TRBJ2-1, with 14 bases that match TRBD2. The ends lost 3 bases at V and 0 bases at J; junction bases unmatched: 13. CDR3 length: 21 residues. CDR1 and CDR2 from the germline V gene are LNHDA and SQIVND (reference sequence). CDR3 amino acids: CASSIPFGLAGGKSSYNEQFF. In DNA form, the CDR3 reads TGTGCCAGTAGTATCCCTTTTGGACTAGCGGGAGGCAAGAGCTCCTACAATGAGCAGTTCTTC.

The CDR3 region has the DNA TGCGCCAGCAGCTTGCCAGAGGAGACCCAGTACTTC. Translating gives CASSLPEETQYF. The rearrangement joins TRBV5-1 to TRBJ2-5; D gene ambiguous. CDR1 SGHRS and CDR2 YFSETQ come from the germline V gene. Deletions cut 1 base from V and 5 bases from J, with 6 bases between. The CDR3 length is 12 residues.

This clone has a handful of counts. This CDR3 is CAWSVKRVNTEAFF. CDR3 bases: TGTGCCTGGAGTGTAAAAAGGGTGAACACTGAAGCTTTCTTT. The V call is TRBV30, the J call TRBJ1-1; no clear D gene. The V and J ends lost 0 bases and 0 bases respectively, with 8 bases between them. CDR3 length: 14 amino acids. From germline, CDR1 is GTSNPN and CDR2 SVGIG (reference sequence). Drawing the rest from reference TRBV30 and TRBJ1-1, the complete variable domain is SQTIHQWPATLVQPVGSPLSLECTVEGTSNPNLYWYRQAAGRGLQLLFYSVGIGQISSEVPQNLSASRPQDRQFILSSKKLLLSDSGFYLCAWSVKRVNTEAFFGQGTRLTVV.

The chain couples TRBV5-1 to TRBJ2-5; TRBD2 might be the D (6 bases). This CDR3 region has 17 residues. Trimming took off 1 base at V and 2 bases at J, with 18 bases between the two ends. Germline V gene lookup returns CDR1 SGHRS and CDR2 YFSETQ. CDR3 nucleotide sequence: TGCGCCAGCAGCTTGTCGGTCGGAGGGAGGAATCAAGAGACCCAGTACTTC. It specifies CASSLSVGGRNQETQYF.

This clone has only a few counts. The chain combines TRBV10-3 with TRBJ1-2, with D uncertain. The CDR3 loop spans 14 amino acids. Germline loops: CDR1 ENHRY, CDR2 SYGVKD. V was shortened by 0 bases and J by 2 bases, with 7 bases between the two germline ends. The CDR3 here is CAISESRANYGYTF. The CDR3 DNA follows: TGTGCCATCAGTGAGTCGAGGGCGAACTATGGCTACACCTTC.

The CDR3 spells CASSFRPYGDTQYF. CDR3 coding DNA: TGTGCCAGCAGCTTTCGACCATACGGAGATACGCAGTATTTT. V and J are TRBV7-3 and TRBJ2-3, with D hard to call. The CDR3 runs 14 residues. V lost 3 bases and J 5 bases, leaving 12 bases between the germline ends. Germline V lookup: CDR1 SGHTA, CDR2 FQGTGA.

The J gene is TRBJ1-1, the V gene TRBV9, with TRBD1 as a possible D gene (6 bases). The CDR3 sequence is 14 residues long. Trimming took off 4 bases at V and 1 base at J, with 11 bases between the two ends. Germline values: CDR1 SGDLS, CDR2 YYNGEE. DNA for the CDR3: TGTGCCAGCAGCTGGGGGGGACAGAACACTGAAGCTTTCTTT. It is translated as CASSWGGQNTEAFF.

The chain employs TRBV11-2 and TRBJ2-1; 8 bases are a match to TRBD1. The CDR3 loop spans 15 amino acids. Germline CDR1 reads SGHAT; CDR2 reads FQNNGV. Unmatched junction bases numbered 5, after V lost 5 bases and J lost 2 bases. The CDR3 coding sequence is TGTGCCAGCAGCCACTTGACAGGGGCCTACAATGAGCAGTTCTTC. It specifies CASSHLTGAYNEQFF.

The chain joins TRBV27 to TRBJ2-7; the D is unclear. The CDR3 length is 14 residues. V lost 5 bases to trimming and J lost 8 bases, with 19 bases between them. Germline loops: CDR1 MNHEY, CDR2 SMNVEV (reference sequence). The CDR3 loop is CASSPSGVNLQQYF. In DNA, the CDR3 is TGTGCCAGCAGTCCCTCCGGAGTGAATCTACAGCAGTACTTC.

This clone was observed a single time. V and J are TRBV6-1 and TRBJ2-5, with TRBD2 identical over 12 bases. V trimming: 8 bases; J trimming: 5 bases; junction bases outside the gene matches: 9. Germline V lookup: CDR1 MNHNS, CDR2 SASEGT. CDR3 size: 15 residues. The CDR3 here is CASPRTSGIIETQYF. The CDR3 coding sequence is TGTGCCAGCCCTCGGACTAGCGGGATAATCGAGACCCAGTACTTC.

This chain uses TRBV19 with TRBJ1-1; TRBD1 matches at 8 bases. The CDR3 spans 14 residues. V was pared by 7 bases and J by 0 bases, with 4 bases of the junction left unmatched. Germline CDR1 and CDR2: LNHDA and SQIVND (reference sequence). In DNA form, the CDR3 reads TGTGCCAGTACTCGGACAGGGATGAACACTGAAGCTTTCTTT. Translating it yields CASTRTGMNTEAFF.

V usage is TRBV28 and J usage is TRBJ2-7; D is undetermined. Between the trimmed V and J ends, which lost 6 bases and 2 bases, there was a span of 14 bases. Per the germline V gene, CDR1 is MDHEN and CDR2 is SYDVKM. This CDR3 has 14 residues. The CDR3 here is CASRGWAPTYEQYF. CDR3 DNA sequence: TGTGCCAGCAGGGGGTGGGCACCAACCTACGAGCAGTACTTC.

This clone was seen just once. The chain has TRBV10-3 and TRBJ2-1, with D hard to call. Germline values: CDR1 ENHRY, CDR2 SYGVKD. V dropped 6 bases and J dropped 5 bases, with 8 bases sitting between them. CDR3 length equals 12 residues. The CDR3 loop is CAIRRTDNEQFF. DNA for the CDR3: TGTGCCATCAGGCGCACAGACAATGAGCAGTTCTTC.

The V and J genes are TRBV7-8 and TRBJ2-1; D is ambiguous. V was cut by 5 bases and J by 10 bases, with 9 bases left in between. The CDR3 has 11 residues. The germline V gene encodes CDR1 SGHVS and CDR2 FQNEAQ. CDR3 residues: CASSDEWEQFF. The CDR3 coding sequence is TGTGCCAGCAGCGACGAGTGGGAGCAGTTCTTC. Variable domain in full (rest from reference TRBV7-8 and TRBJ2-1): GAGVSQSPRYKVAKRGQDVALRCDPISGHVSLFWYQQALGQGPEFLTYFQNEAQLDKSGLPSDRFFAERPEGSVSTLKIQRTQQEDSAVYLCASSDEWEQFFGPGTRLTVL.

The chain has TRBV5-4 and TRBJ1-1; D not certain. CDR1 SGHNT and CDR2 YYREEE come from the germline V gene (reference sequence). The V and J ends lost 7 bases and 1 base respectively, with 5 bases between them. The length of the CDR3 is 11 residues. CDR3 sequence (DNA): TGTGCCAGCCGAGGGAACACTGAAGCTTTCTTT. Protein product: CASRGNTEAFF.

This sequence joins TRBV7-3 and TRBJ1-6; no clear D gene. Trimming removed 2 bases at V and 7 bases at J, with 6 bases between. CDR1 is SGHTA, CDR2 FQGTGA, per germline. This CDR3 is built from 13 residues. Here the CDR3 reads CASSLVRNSPLHF. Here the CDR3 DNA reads TGTGCCAGCAGCTTAGTCCGGAATTCACCCCTCCACTTT.

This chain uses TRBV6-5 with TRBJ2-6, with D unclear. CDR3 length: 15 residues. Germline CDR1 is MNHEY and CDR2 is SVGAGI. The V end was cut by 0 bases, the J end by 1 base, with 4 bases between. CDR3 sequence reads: CASSYSASGANVLTF. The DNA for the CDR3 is TGTGCCAGCAGTTACTCGGCTTCTGGGGCCAACGTCCTGACTTTC.

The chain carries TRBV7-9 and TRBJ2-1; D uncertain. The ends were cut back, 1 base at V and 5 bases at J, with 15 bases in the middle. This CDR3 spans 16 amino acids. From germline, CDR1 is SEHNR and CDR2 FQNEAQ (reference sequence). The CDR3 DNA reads TGTGCCAGCAGCTTAGTCTCTTACAGCCTGAACAATGAGCAGTTCTTC. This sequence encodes CASSLVSYSLNNEQFF.

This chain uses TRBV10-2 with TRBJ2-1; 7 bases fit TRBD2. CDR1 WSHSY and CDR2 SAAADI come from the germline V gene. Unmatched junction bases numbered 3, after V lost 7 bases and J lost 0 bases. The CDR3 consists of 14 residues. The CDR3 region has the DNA TGCGCCAGCATAGCGGGTAGCTCCTACAATGAGCAGTTCTTC. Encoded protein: CASIAGSSYNEQFF.

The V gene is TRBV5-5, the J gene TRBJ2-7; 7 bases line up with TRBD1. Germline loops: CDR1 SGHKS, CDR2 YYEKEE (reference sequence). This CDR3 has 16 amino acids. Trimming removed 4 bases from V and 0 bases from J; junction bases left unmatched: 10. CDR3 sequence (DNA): TGTGCCAGCAGCGAACTATCGACAGGGAGCTCCTACGAGCAGTACTTC. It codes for CASSELSTGSSYEQYF.

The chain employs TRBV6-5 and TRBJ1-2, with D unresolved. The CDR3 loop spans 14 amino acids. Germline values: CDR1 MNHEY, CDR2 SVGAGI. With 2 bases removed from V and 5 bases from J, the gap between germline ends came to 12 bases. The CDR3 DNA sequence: TGTGCCAGCAGTTACGCCTCAGGTTTTTATGGCTACACCTTC. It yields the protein CASSYASGFYGYTF.

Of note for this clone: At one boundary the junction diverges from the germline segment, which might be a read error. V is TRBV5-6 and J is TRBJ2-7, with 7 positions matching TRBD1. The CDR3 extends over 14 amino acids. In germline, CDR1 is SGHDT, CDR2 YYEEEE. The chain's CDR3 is CAGSLWTGSYEQYF. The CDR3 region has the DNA TGTGCCGGCAGCTTGTGGACAGGTTCCTACGAGCAGTACTTC.

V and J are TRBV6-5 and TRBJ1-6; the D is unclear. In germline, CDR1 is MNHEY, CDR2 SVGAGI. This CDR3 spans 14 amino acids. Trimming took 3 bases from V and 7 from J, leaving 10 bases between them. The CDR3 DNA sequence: TGTGCCAGCAGTTATAGGGTAGGGAATTCACCCCTCCACTTT. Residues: CASSYRVGNSPLHF.

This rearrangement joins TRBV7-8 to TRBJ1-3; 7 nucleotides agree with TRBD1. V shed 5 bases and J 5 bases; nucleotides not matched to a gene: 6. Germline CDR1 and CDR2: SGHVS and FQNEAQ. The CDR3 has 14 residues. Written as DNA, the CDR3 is TGTGCCAGCAGCCGGCCGGGACAGAGAAACACCATATATTTT. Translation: CASSRPGQRNTIYF.

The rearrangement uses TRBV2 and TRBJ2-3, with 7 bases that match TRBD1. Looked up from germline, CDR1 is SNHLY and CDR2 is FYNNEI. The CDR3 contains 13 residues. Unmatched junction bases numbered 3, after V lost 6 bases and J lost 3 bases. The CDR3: CASRLTGTDTQYF. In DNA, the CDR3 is TGTGCCAGCAGACTGACAGGGACAGATACGCAGTATTTT.

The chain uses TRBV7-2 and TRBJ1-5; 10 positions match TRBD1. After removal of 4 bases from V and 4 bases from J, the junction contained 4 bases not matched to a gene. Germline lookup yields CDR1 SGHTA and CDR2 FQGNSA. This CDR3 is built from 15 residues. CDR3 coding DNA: TGTGCCAGCAGCTGGGGACAGGGGCCGAATCAGCCCCAGCATTTT. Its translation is CASSWGQGPNQPQHF.